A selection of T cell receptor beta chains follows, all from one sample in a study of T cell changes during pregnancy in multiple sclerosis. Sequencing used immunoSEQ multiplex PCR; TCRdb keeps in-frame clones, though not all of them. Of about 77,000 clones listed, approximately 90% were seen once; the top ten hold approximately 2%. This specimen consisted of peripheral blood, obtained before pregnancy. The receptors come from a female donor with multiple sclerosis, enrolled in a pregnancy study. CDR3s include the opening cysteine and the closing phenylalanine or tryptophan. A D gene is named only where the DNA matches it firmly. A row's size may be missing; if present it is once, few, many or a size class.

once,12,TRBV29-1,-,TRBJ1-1,TGCAGCGTGGATGACAGTGGCACTGAAGCTTTCTTT,CSVDDSGTEAFF
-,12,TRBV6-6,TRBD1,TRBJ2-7,TGTGCCACCCGAGAGGGGGCGAGCGAGCAGTACTTC,CATREGASEQYF
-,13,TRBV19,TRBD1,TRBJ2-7,TGTGCCAGTAGACGGGACAGGGACCACGAGCAGTACTTC,CASRRDRDHEQYF
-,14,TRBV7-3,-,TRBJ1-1,TGTGCCAGCAGCTTAACAGGCGGTGACACTGAAGCTTTCTTT,CASSLTGGDTEAFF
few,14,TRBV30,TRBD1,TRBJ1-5,TGTGCCTGGAGTAGGAACAGGGGAGATCAGCCCCAGCATTTT,CAWSRNRGDQPQHF
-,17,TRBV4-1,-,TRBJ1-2,TGCGCCAGCAGCCAAGGGACTACGGGACTCTTTATCTATGGCTACACCTTC,CASSQGTTGLFIYGYTF
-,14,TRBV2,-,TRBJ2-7,TGTGCCAGCAGTACTAGTGTGAGCCCCTACGAGCAGTACTTC,CASSTSVSPYEQYF
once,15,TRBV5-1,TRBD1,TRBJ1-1,TGCGCCAGCAGCTTTACGACAGGGGGCAACACTGAAGCTTTCTTT,CASSFTTGGNTEAFF
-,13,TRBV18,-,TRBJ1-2,TGTGCCAGCTCACCACCGGGCGCGAATGGCTACACCTTC,CASSPPGANGYTF
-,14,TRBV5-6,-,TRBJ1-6,TGTGCCAGCAGCTTGTTCCAGGGACAATCACCCCTCCACTTT,CASSLFQGQSPLHF
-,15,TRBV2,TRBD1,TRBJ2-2,TGTGCCAGCAGCGTCGGACAGGGGAACACCGGGGAGCTGTTTTTT,CASSVGQGNTGELFF
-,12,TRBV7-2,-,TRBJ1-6,TGTGCCAGCAGCTTACCGAATTCACCCCTCCACTTT,CASSLPNSPLHF
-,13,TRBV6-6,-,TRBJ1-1,TGTGCCAGCAGTTACCGAAAGGGGGATGAAGCTTTCTTT,CASSYRKGDEAFF
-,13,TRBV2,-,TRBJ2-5,TGTGCCAGCAGTAGACTAGATCAAGAGACCCAGTACTTC,CASSRLDQETQYF
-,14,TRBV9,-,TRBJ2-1,TGTGCCAGCAGCCCTGTTGGGAGCCACAATGAGCAGTTCTTC,CASSPVGSHNEQFF
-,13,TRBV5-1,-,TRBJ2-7,TGCGCCAGCAGCTACTCAGGGGAATACGAGCAGTACTTC,CASSYSGEYEQYF
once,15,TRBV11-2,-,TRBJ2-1,TGTGCCAGCAGCCCGTGGTGGGGGCCCTACAATGAGCAGTTCTTC,CASSPWWGPYNEQFF
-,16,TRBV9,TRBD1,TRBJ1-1,TGTGCCAGCAGCGTAGCTGGCGGGACAGAGAACACTGAAGCTTTCTTT,CASSVAGGTENTEAFF
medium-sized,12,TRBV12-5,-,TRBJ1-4,TGTGCTAGTGGTTTGACTACCGAAAAACTGTTTTTT,CASGLTTEKLFF
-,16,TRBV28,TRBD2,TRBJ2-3,TGTGCCAGCAGTACGTTTGGGCGGGGGGGCAGGGATACGCAGTATTTT,CASSTFGRGGRDTQYF
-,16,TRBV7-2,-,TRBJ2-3,TGTGCCAGCAGCTTAGTGTCTTTGCGGGGCACAGATACGCAGTATTTT,CASSLVSLRGTDTQYF
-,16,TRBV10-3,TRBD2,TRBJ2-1,TGTGCCATCAGCCCCCCCAGCGGGGGGCTTTCGGGGGAGCAGTTCTTC,CAISPPSGGLSGEQFF
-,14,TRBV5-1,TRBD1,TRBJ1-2,TGCGCCAGCAGCCTTGGGACAGGCCCCTATGGCTACACCTTC,CASSLGTGPYGYTF
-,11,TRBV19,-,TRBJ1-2,TGTGCCAGTAGTGACGGAGGCGGCTACACCTTC,CASSDGGGYTF
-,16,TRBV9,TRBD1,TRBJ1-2,TGTGCCAGCCGTCCGACAGGGGGCACCGGCTACTATGGCTACACCTTC,CASRPTGGTGYYGYTF
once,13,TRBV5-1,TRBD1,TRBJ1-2,TGCGCCAGCAGCTTGGACAGGGGGCAAGGCTACACCTTC,CASSLDRGQGYTF
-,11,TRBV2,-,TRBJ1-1,TGTGCCAGCAGTCCACAGGGAAGAGCTTTCTTT,CASSPQGRAFF
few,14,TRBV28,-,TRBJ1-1,TGTGCCAGCAGTTTATTGGAGGATGTCCCTGAAGCTTTCTTT,CASSLLEDVPEAFF
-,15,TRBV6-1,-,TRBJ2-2,TGTGCCAGCAGCAGGGACAGCGGGTGGACCGGGGAGCTGTTTTTT,CASSRDSGWTGELFF
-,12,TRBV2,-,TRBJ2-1,TGTGCCAGCAGGACCACTAGCCATGAGCAGTTCTTC,CASRTTSHEQFF
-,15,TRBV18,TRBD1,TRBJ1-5,TGTGCCAGCTCATCACTCGGGACAGGGCCAGAGCCCCAGCATTTT,CASSSLGTGPEPQHF
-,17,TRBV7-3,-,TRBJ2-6,TGTGCCAGCAGCTGGGGCGAATCCCGCTCTGGGGCCAACGTCCTGACTTTC,CASSWGESRSGANVLTF